A single sample is the source of the 2 T cell receptor beta chains below, sequenced in a study of shared clonotypes between healthy human individuals. CD45RO-negative, CCR7-selected cells formed the naive CD8 fraction, which excluded terminally differentiated effector memory CD45RA+ cells. Clones were read by immunoSEQ multiplex PCR, and TCRdb kept only the in-frame ones, dropping some. The sample comprises roughly 890,000 clones, nearly 95% of which are singletons, and around 24% rests with the top ten. Sequencing was carried out using naive CD8+ T cells sorted from blood. These receptors were taken from a man aged 25-40 years in good health.

The chain carries TRBV18 and TRBJ2-7; perhaps TRBD1 as D (6 bases). The V gene's germline CDR1 is KGHSH and CDR2 LQKENI. Trimming stripped 3 bases from V and 2 bases from J, with 8 bases between. The CDR3 sequence is 13 residues long. The CDR3 nucleotides are TGTGCCAGCTCACCGGACAGCCCCTACGAGCAGTACTTC. Protein product: CASSPDSPYEQYF.

V is TRBV4-3 and J is TRBJ1-2; TRBD1 agrees at 7 bases. The CDR3 length is 19 residues. Per the germline V gene, CDR1 is LGHNA and CDR2 is YSLEER. With V trimmed by 0 bases and J by 6 bases, 19 bases remained unmatched. The CDR3 nucleotides are TGCGCCAGCAGCCAAGATGCGGGGCAGGGCAGGGGGTTTCTTGATGGCTACACCTTC. It yields the protein CASSQDAGQGRGFLDGYTF.